This TCR beta chain was found in a study of cytomegalovirus exposure and HLA in healthy donors. Study findings and constraints: In an earlier analysis, productive rearrangement rates for most beta V segments clustered near 87% or 30%.

Trimming left V 5 bases short and J 4 bases short, with 23 bases between. The CDR3 loop spans 17 amino acids. CDR1 is SGHTA, CDR2 FQGTGA, per germline. Researchers ran the PCR with 60 Vbeta and 13 Jbeta primers. The assay was immunoSEQ multiplex PCR, and TCRdb's table has in-frame clones only and misses some. Counted here are roughly 150,000 clones, over 80% occurring once; the ten biggest clones make up about 1.4%. Details on this clone: Antigen specificity is unknown.

Sequences were obtained from PBMCs. This TCR derives from a girl between 5 and 17 years old in good health and CMV-seropositive. The chain uses TRBV7-3 and TRBJ1-1, with D possibly matching TRBD1 (6 bases). This chain's CDR3 is CASSPGGAGVEVTEAFF. In DNA, the CDR3 is TGTGCCAGCAGCCCCGGGGGGGCAGGGGTCGAGGTCACTGAAGCTTTCTTT.